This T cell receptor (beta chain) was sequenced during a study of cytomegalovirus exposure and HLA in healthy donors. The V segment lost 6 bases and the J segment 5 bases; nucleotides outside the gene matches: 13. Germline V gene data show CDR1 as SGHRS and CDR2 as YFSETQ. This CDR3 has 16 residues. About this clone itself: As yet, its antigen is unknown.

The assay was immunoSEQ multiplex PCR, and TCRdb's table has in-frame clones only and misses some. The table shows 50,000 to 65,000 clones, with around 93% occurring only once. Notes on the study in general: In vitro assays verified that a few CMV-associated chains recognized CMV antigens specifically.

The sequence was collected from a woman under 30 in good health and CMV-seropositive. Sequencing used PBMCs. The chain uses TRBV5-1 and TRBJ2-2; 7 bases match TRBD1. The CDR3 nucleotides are TGCGCCAGCAAGTGGGGAGCCGGGACAGCTACCGGGGAGCTGTTTTTT. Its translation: CASKWGAGTATGELFF.